This section outlines one T cell receptor beta chain sequence together with its context. As yet, its antigen is unknown. Germline V gene lookup returns CDR1 SQVTM and CDR2 ANQGSEA. With V trimmed by 5 bases and J by 3 bases, 3 bases remained unmatched. The CDR3 is made up of 13 amino acids. Assay used: immunoSEQ multiplex PCR; TCRdb lists only in-frame clones, some missing. The data hold about 80,000 clones, with about 90% observed a single time. It was autoimmune disease history or systemic immunosuppression that excluded patients. This sample was taken from a study of OX40 agonist ivuxolimab in advanced cancers. The study's findings and limits: Clones of CD4+ and CD8+ blood T cells grew by week 6 at doses of 0.1 to 3.0 mg/kg. Also showing low normalized T-cell clonal expansion were some of the nonresponders.

The receptor's source is an adult with an advanced solid tumor such as melanoma, head and neck, liver or kidney cancer. The sample in question was CD4+ or CD8+ T cells sorted from blood, obtained in a trial of the OX40 agonist ivuxolimab. The chain uses TRBV29-1 and TRBJ1-2; 10 bases line up with TRBD1. The CDR3 region has the DNA TGCAGCGTTAGGGACAGGGGACACTATGGCTACACCTTC. Its translation: CSVRDRGHYGYTF. Full variable domain (remainder filled in from reference TRBV29-1 and TRBJ1-2): SAVISQKPSRDICQRGTSLTIQCQVDSQVTMMFWYRQQPGQSLTLIATANQGSEATYESGFVIDKFPISRPNLTFSTLTVSNMSPEDSSIYLCSVRDRGHYGYTFGSGTRLTVV.